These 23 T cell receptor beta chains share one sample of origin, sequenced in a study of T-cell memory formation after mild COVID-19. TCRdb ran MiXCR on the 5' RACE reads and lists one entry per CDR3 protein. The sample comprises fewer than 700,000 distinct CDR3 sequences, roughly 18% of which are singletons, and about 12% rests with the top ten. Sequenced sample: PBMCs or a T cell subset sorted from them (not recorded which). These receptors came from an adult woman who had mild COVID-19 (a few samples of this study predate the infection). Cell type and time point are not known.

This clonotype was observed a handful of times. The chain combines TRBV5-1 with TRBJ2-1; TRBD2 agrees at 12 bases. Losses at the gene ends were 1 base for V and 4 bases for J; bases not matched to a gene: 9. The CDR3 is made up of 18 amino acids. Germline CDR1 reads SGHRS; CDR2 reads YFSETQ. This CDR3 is CASSLNPSGGALYNEQFF. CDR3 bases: TGCGCCAGCAGCTTGAATCCTAGCGGGGGGGCCTTATACAATGAGCAGTTCTTC.

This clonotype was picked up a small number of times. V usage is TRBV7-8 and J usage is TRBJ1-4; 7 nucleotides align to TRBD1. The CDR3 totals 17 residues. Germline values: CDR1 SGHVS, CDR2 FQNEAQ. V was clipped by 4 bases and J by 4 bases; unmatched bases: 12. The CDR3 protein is CASSSSAGQLINEKLFF. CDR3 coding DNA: TGTGCCAGCAGCTCTTCAGCGGGACAGCTTATTAATGAAAAACTGTTTTTT.

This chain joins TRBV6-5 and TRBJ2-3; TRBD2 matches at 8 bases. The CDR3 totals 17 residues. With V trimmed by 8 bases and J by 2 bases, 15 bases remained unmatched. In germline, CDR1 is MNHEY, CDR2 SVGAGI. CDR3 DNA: TGTGCCAGCCGCCAATGGGGTGGCGGGGGGAACACAGATACGCAGTATTTT. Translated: CASRQWGGGGNTDTQYF.

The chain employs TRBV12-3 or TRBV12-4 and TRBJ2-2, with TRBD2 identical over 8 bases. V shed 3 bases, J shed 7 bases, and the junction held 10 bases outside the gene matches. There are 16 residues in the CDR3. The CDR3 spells CASSFPERERIGELFF. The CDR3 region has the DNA TGTGCCAGCAGTTTTCCAGAGCGGGAGAGGATCGGGGAGCTGTTTTTT.

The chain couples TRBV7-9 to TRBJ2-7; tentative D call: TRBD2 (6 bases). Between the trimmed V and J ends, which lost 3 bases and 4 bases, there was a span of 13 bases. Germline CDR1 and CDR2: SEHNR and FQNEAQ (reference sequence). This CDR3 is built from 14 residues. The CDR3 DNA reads TGTGCCAGCAGCTTTAACGGGGGTAAGTACGAGCAGTACTTC. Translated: CASSFNGGKYEQYF.

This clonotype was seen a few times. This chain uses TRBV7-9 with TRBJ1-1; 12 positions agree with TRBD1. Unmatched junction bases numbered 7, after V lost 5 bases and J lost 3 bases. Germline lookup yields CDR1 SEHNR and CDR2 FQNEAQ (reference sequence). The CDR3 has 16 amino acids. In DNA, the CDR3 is TGTGCCAGCAGCCCGGGACAGGGGGCTTTCTACACTGAAGCTTTCTTT. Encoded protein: CASSPGQGAFYTEAFF.

Here the CDR3 DNA reads TGTGCCAGCAGTACAACATACAGGGGAAGGGGCGCTGAAGCTTTCTTT. Its translation: CASSTTYRGRGAEAFF. The chain has TRBV27 and TRBJ1-1, with 7 nucleotides matching TRBD1. Germline CDR1 MNHEY, CDR2 SMNVEV (reference sequence). V shed 5 bases, J shed 6 bases, and the junction held 15 bases outside the gene matches. This CDR3 spans 16 amino acids.

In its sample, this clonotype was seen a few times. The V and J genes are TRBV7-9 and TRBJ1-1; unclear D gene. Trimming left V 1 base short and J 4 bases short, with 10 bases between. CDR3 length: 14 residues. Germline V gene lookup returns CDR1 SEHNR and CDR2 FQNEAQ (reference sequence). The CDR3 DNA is TGTGCCAGCAGCTTAGAGGAGATGAGCACTGAAGCTTTCTTT. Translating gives CASSLEEMSTEAFF.

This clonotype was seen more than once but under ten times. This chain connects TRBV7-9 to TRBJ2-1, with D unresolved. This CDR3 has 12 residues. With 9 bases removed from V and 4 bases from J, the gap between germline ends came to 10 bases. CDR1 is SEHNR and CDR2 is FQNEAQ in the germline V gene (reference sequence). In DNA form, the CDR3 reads TGTGCCAGTGAAGTTACATACAATGAGCAGTTCTTC. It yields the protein CASEVTYNEQFF.

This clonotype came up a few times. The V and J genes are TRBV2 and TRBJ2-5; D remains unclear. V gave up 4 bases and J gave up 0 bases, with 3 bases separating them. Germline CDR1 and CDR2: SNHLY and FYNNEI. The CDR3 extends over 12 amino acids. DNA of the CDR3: TGTGCCAGCAGTGGGAACCAAGAGACCCAGTACTTC. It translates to CASSGNQETQYF.

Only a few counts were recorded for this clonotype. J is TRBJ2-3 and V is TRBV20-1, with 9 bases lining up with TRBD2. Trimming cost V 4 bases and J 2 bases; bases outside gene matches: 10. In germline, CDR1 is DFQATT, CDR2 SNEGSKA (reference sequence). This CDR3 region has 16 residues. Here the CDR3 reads CSANLATSGITDTQYF. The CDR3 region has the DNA TGCAGTGCTAATCTTGCGACTAGCGGTATCACAGATACGCAGTATTTT.

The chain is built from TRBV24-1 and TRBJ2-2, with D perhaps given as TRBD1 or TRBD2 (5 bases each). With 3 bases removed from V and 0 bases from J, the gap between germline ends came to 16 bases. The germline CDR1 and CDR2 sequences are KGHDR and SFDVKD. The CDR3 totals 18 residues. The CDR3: CATSDGIGGPTNTGELFF. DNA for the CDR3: TGTGCCACCAGTGATGGGATTGGGGGTCCTACGAACACCGGGGAGCTGTTTTTT.

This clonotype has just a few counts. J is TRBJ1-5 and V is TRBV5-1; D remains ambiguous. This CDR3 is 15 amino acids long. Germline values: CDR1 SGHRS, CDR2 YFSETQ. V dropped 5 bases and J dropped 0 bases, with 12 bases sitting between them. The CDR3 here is CASRVQADSNQPQHF. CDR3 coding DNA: TGCGCCAGCAGAGTTCAGGCAGATAGCAATCAGCCCCAGCATTTT.

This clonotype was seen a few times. DNA of the CDR3: TGCGCCAGCAGCCAAGGCTACAGGGGAGGTCAAGAGACCCAGTACTTC. The encoded protein is CASSQGYRGGQETQYF. This sequence joins TRBV4-3 and TRBJ2-5, with a tentative D call TRBD1 (7 bases). The CDR3 consists of 16 residues. CDR1 is LGHNA, CDR2 YSLEER, per germline. Trimming left V 1 base short and J 2 bases short, with 14 bases between.

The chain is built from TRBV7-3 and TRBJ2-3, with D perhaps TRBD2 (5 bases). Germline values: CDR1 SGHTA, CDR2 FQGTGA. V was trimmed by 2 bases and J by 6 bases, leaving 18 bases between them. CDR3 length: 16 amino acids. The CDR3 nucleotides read TGTGCCAGCAGCTTATCGTCGGGAAGTGGGTCGGATACGCAGTATTTT. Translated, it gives CASSLSSGSGSDTQYF. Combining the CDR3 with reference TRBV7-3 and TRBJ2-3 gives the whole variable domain GAGVSQTPSNKVTEKGKYVELRCDPISGHTALYWYRQSLGQGPEFLIYFQGTGAADDSGLPNDRFFAVRPEGSVSTLKIQRTERGDSAVYLCASSLSSGSGSDTQYFGPGTRLTVL.

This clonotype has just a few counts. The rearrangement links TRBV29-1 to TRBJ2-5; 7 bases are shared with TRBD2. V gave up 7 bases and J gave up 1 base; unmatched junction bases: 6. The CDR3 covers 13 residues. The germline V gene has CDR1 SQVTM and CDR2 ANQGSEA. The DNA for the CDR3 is TGCAGCGGGGGGGGAGACCTCCAAGAGACCCAGTACTTC. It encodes CSGGGDLQETQYF.

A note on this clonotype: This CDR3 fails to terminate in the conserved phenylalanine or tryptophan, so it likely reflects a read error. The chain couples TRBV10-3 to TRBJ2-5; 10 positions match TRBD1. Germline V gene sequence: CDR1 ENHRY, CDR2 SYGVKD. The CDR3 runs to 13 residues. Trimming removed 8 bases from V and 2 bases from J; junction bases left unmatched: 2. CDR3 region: CAIGQGGQETQYL. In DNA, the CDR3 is TGTGCCATCGGACAGGGGGGACAAGAGACCCAGTACTTA.

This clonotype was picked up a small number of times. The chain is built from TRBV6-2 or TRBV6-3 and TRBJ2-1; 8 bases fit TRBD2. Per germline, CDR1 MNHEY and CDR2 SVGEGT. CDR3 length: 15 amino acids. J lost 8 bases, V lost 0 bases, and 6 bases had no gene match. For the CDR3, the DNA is TGTGCCAGCAGTTACTCGAGCGGGAGACGGGATGAGCAGTTCTTC. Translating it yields CASSYSSGRRDEQFF.

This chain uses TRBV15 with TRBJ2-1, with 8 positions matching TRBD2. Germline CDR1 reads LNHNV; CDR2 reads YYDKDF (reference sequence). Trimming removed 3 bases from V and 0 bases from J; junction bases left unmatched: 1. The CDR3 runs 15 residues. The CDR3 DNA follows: TGTGCCACCAGCAGGCGGGGGGCCTCCTACAATGAGCAGTTCTTC. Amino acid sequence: CATSRRGASYNEQFF.

The CDR3 sequence: CSALEYYSPRGAFF. CDR3 sequence (DNA): TGCAGTGCCCTCGAATATTACTCGCCCCGGGGGGCTTTCTTT. The genes are TRBV20-1 and TRBJ1-1, with a weak D call TRBD1 (5 bases). Trimming stripped 6 bases from V and 11 bases from J, with 25 bases between. Germline V CDR1 and CDR2: DFQATT, SNEGSKA (reference sequence). The CDR3 has 14 amino acids.

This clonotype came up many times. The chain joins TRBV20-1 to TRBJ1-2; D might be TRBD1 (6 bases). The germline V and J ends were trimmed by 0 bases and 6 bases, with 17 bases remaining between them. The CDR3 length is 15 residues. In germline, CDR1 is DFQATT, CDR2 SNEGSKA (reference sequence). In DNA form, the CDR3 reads TGCAGTGCTAGAGAAGTGGGGGGGCGCGGTAATGGCTACACCTTC. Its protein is CSAREVGGRGNGYTF.

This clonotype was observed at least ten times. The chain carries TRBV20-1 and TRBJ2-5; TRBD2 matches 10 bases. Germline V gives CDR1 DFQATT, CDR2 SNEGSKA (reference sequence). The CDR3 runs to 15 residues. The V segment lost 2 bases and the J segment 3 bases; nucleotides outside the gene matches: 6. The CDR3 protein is CSARRPGTSEETQYF. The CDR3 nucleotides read TGCAGTGCTAGACGACCCGGGACTAGCGAAGAGACCCAGTACTTC.

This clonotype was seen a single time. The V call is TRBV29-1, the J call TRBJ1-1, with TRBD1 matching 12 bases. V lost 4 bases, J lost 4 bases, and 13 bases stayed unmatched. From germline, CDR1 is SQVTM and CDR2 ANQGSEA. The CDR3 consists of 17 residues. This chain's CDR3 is CSVVGGTGGSGSTEAFF. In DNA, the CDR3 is TGCAGCGTTGTAGGCGGGACAGGGGGCTCAGGGAGCACTGAAGCTTTCTTT. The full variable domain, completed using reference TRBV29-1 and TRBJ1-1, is SAVISQKPSRDICQRGTSLTIQCQVDSQVTMMFWYRQQPGQSLTLIATANQGSEATYESGFVIDKFPISRPNLTFSTLTVSNMSPEDSSIYLCSVVGGTGGSGSTEAFFGQGTRLTVV.